This TCR beta chain emerged from a study of T cells after yellow fever vaccination. CDR1 and CDR2 from the germline V gene are MGHRA and YSYEKL. The CDR3 is 17 amino acids. J lost 6 bases, V lost 1 base, and 12 bases had no gene match. This clonotype was picked up a small number of times. TCRdb passed the 5' RACE reads through MiXCR, listing each CDR3 protein once. The sample has some 420,000 distinct CDR3 sequences, around 20% seen once; the top ten hold 18%. The clonotype comes from a man between 18 and 35 years old who received the YFV17D yellow fever vaccine. The chain carries TRBV4-1 and TRBJ2-1; 7 nucleotides agree with TRBD1. The sample consisted of PBMCs, taken before the yellow fever booster vaccination. CDR3 DNA: TGCGCCAGCAGCCAAGTCTTCAGGGGACAGAGGGGCAATGAGCAGTTCTTC. The encoded protein is CASSQVFRGQRGNEQFF.